Listed below are T cell receptor beta chains from one sample, sequenced in a study of blood T cell repertoires in COVID-19. Assay used: immunoSEQ multiplex PCR; TCRdb lists only in-frame clones, some missing. The sample carries about 170,000 clones, around 83% recorded once. Source material: PBMCs or T cells enriched from blood (not recorded which). The receptors derive from a woman between 50 and 59 years old in a cohort exposed to, infected with or recovered from COVID-19 (not recorded which). Both conserved end residues are part of each CDR3. The D gene is left open where the match is weak. For some rows the clone size is stated as once, few or many, or as a class when expanded; others skip it.

CASSSGDQETQYF	TGTGCCAGCAGTTCAGGGGACCAAGAGACCCAGTACTTC	NA	TRBJ2-5	13	NA	TRBV12-3/TRBV12-4
CASSLDPGTGGAEQYF	TGTGCCAGCAGCTTGGACCCGGGGACAGGGGGCGCCGAGCAGTACTTC	NA	TRBJ2-7	16	TRBD1	TRBV5-5
CASSQAGTGAYGYTF	TGCGCCAGCAGCCAAGCGGGGACAGGGGCCTATGGCTACACCTTC	NA	TRBJ1-2	15	TRBD1	TRBV4-1
CASSLGGGYNEQFF	TGTGCCAGCAGCCTAGGGGGCGGATACAATGAGCAGTTCTTC	NA	TRBJ2-1	14	TRBD1	TRBV3-1/TRBV3-2
CASSSPAGAMLIKETQYF	TGTGCCAGCAGCTCGCCAGCGGGGGCGATGTTGATTAAAGAGACCCAGTACTTC	NA	TRBJ2-5	18	TRBD2	TRBV11-2
CASSQSGGTGDEQFF	TGTGCCAGCTCACAGAGCGGGGGGACCGGCGATGAGCAGTTCTTC	NA	TRBJ2-1	15	TRBD2	TRBV18
CASNRGGGTDTQYF	TGTGCCAGCAATAGGGGGGGTGGCACAGATACGCAGTATTTT	NA	TRBJ2-3	14	NA	TRBV5-6
CASSLASGGPETQYF	TGTGCCAGCAGCTTGGCGAGCGGGGGGCCAGAGACCCAGTACTTC	NA	TRBJ2-5	15	TRBD2	TRBV5-6
CASSPWQSYEQYF	TGTGCCAGCTCACCTTGGCAGTCCTACGAGCAGTACTTC	few	TRBJ2-7	13	NA	TRBV18
CASSLQGWSQPQHF	TGTGCCAGCTCACTACAGGGTTGGAGTCAGCCCCAGCATTTT	NA	TRBJ1-5	14	NA	TRBV18
CASSFARQGSTEAFF	TGTGCCAGTAGCTTCGCACGACAGGGCAGTACTGAAGCTTTCTTT	NA	TRBJ1-1	15	TRBD1	TRBV19
CASRSGGGETQYF	TGTGCCAGCAGGAGCGGGGGCGGAGAGACCCAGTACTTC	NA	TRBJ2-5	13	TRBD2	TRBV6-5
CASSKECWRQETQYF	TGTGCCAGCAGCAAAGAGTGCTGGAGGCAAGAGACCCAGTACTTC	few	TRBJ2-5	15	NA	TRBV21-1
CASSPDREEKLFF	TGTGCCAGCTCACCCGACAGGGAGGAAAAACTGTTTTTT	few	TRBJ1-4	13	TRBD1	TRBV18
CASSGGVLRELFF	TGTGCCAGCAGTGGGGGAGTTCTCCGGGAGCTGTTTTTT	once	TRBJ2-2	13	NA	TRBV2
CASSQGTGGPYEQYF	TGTGCCAGCAGCCAAGGGACAGGGGGCCCCTACGAGCAGTACTTC	NA	TRBJ2-7	15	TRBD1	TRBV4-2
CASSYSRGDYEQYF	TGTGCCAGCAGTTACTCGCGGGGCGACTACGAGCAGTACTTC	NA	TRBJ2-7	14	NA	TRBV6-5
CASSLDAARGANVLTF	TGTGCCAGCAGCTTAGACGCAGCGAGGGGGGCCAACGTCCTGACTTTC	NA	TRBJ2-6	16	NA	TRBV5-6
CASSVLTYGYTF	TGTGCCAGCAGTGTGCTAACCTATGGCTACACCTTC	NA	TRBJ1-2	12	NA	TRBV2
CASSLVGGGYEQYF	TGTGCCAGCAGCTTAGTAGGGGGCGGGTACGAGCAGTACTTC	NA	TRBJ2-7	14	TRBD1	TRBV7-2
CAISGTASTGELFF	TGTGCCATCAGTGGGACAGCCTCCACCGGGGAGCTGTTTTTT	NA	TRBJ2-2	14	NA	TRBV10-3
CASSPSAARNTEAFF	TGTGCCAGTAGCCCCTCAGCGGCGCGGAACACTGAAGCTTTCTTT	few	TRBJ1-1	15	NA	TRBV19
CASSSVSTDTQYF	TGTGCCAGCAGTTCGGTCAGCACAGATACGCAGTATTTT	NA	TRBJ2-3	13	NA	TRBV7-9
CASSSPEEDTEAFF	TGTGCCAGCAGCTCTCCGGAGGAGGACACTGAAGCTTTCTTT	NA	TRBJ1-1	14	NA	TRBV7-9
CASSEGTGLQETQYF	TGTGCCAGCAGCGAAGGGACAGGGCTTCAAGAGACCCAGTACTTC	once	TRBJ2-5	15	TRBD1	TRBV2
CASWNQQGVQNTEAFF	TGCGCCAGCTGGAACCAACAGGGTGTTCAGAACACTGAAGCTTTCTTT	NA	TRBJ1-1	16	NA	TRBV23-1
CASSDGAGSTDTQYF	TGTGCCAGCAGTGATGGGGCGGGAAGCACAGATACGCAGTATTTT	NA	TRBJ2-3	15	NA	TRBV6-4
CASKLSPEGDYGYTF	TGTGCCAGCAAGCTATCCCCCGAGGGGGACTATGGCTACACCTTC	NA	TRBJ1-2	15	NA	TRBV28
CAISVILNTEAFF	TGTGCCATCAGTGTCATCCTAAACACTGAAGCTTTCTTT	NA	TRBJ1-1	13	NA	TRBV10-3
CASNLGDSYNSPLHF	TGTGCCAGCAACCTAGGTGATTCCTATAATTCACCCCTCCACTTT	NA	TRBJ1-6	15	NA	TRBV2
CASRSWDSAYQPQHF	TGTGCCAGTAGGTCTTGGGACAGTGCGTATCAGCCCCAGCATTTT	once	TRBJ1-5	15	TRBD1	TRBV19
CASSTVAGGADTQYF	TGCGCCAGCAGCACCGTAGCGGGGGGAGCAGATACGCAGTATTTT	few	TRBJ2-3	15	TRBD2	TRBV5-1